These 23 T cell receptor beta chains originate from one sample sequenced in a study of identifying expanded T cells in peripheral blood. Sequenced by immunoSEQ multiplex PCR; TCRdb stores in-frame clones only, minus some. The sample includes 60,000 or so clones, over 75% of them seen just once. Sequenced input: blood. These receptors originate from a person aged 18 to 70 in good health.

V gene TRBV5-4 combines with J gene TRBJ1-6, with 7 bases that match TRBD1. Trimming removed 3 bases from V and 6 bases from J; junction bases left unmatched: 9. The CDR3 covers 16 residues. Germline V gene lookup returns CDR1 SGHNT and CDR2 YYREEE (reference sequence). The CDR3 loop is CASSWATGPGNSPLHF. The CDR3 region has the DNA TGTGCCAGCAGCTGGGCGACAGGGCCCGGTAATTCACCCCTCCACTTT.

V and J are TRBV28 and TRBJ2-1; 10 bases match TRBD2. The CDR3 runs to 16 residues. The J segment lost 2 bases and the V segment lost 5 bases, leaving 6 bases of the junction unmatched. Looked up from germline, CDR1 is MDHEN and CDR2 is SYDVKM. The CDR3 spells CASSKSGGVAYNEQFF. Here the CDR3 DNA reads TGTGCCAGCAGTAAAAGCGGGGGGGTCGCCTACAATGAGCAGTTCTTC.

V and J are TRBV5-8 and TRBJ2-6; tentatively, D is TRBD1 (5 bases). The germline V and J ends were trimmed by 2 bases and 12 bases, with 15 bases remaining between them. Germline assignment: CDR1 SGHTS and CDR2 YDEGEE. This CDR3 region has 14 residues. This CDR3 is CASSFLQGLSVLTF. Written as DNA, the CDR3 is TGTGCCAGCAGCTTTCTGCAGGGTTTAAGCGTCCTGACTTTC.

As regards this clone: This sequence may be a read error, since a much larger clone differs from it by one base. This sequence joins TRBV6-4 and TRBJ2-3; the match to TRBD1 covers 12 bases. CDR1 is MRHNA and CDR2 is SNTAGT in the germline V gene. CDR3 length: 15 residues. Losses at the gene ends were 3 bases for V and 4 bases for J; bases not matched to a gene: 2. The CDR3 sequence is CASSEGTGGADTQYF. In DNA, the CDR3 is TGTGCCAGCAGTGAAGGGACAGGGGGCGCAGATACGCAGTATTTT.

In its sample, this clone was seen a few times. The gene calls are TRBV7-6 and TRBJ1-3, with D unclear. This CDR3 region has 17 residues. In germline, CDR1 is SGHVS, CDR2 FNYEAQ. Trimming removed 1 base at V and 0 bases at J, with 13 bases between. The CDR3 DNA reads as TGTGCCAGCAGCTTAGTCCGGGCCTCGAGCTCTGGAAACACCATATATTTT. Protein: CASSLVRASSSGNTIYF.

In its sample, this clone was seen a few times. V gene TRBV5-1 combines with J gene TRBJ1-2; D unclear. V lost 2 bases to trimming and J lost 3 bases, with 8 bases between them. The CDR3 has 13 residues. Germline CDR1 and CDR2: SGHRS and YFSETQ. CDR3 residues: CASSFEGDYGYTF. The CDR3 DNA is TGCGCCAGCAGCTTCGAGGGAGACTATGGCTACACCTTC.

This clone was picked up a small number of times. One end of the junction fails to match germline, which may point to a read error. This chain connects TRBV2 to TRBJ2-7; D uncertain. CDR3 size: 13 residues. The germline CDR1 and CDR2 sequences are SNHLY and FYNNEI. In DNA, the CDR3 is TGTGCCAGTAGTGTGAGATTTAGATCCGAGCAGTACTTC. This translates into CASSVRFRSEQYF.

This clone has just a few counts. This chain connects TRBV7-2 to TRBJ2-1; D is unclear. This CDR3 has 12 residues. Germline V lookup: CDR1 SGHTA, CDR2 FQGNSA. Trimming took 5 bases from V and 6 from J, leaving 8 bases between them. Here the CDR3 DNA reads TGTGCCAGCAGCCCTCAATCCAATGAGCAGTTCTTC. It specifies CASSPQSNEQFF.

The gene calls are TRBV2 and TRBJ2-1; no clear D gene. Trimming removed 6 bases at V and 5 bases at J, with 14 bases between. The CDR3 length is 14 residues. Germline CDR1 reads SNHLY; CDR2 reads FYNNEI. The CDR3 coding sequence is TGTGCCAGCAGCGGACCCGACCTTAACAATGAGCAGTTCTTC. Protein: CASSGPDLNNEQFF.

The chain joins TRBV5-1 to TRBJ2-7; 8 nucleotides match TRBD2. The germline CDR1 and CDR2 sequences are SGHRS and YFSETQ. The length of the CDR3 is 16 residues. The V gene end was trimmed by 4 bases and the J gene end by 3 bases; junction bases not matched to a gene: 12. DNA of the CDR3: TGCGCCAGCAGCCACCGGAGTGCGGGAGGTCGCTACGAGCAGTACTTC. Amino acids: CASSHRSAGGRYEQYF.

The chain recombines TRBV5-1 with TRBJ1-1, with a possible D match to TRBD1 (5 bases). Deletions cut 1 base from V and 3 bases from J, with 13 bases between. Germline V gene lookup returns CDR1 SGHRS and CDR2 YFSETQ. This CDR3 contains 15 residues. The CDR3 region is CASSLRVGGDTEAFF. Written as DNA, the CDR3 is TGCGCCAGCAGCTTGAGGGTTGGGGGAGACACTGAAGCTTTCTTT.

The chain combines TRBV11-2 with TRBJ1-2, with a possible D match to TRBD1 (6 bases). The CDR3 loop spans 14 amino acids. Germline loops: CDR1 SGHAT, CDR2 FQNNGV. V dropped 2 bases and J dropped 8 bases, with 15 bases sitting between them. Here the CDR3 reads CASSLFGGAGGYTF. The CDR3 DNA reads TGTGCCAGCAGCTTATTCGGGGGCGCGGGAGGCTACACCTTC.

The chain recombines TRBV6-5 with TRBJ2-2, with D possibly being TRBD1 (5 bases). Between the trimmed V and J ends, which lost 6 bases and 13 bases, there was a span of 18 bases. The CDR3 spans 13 residues. CDR1 and CDR2 from the germline V gene are MNHEY and SVGAGI. The CDR3 is CASRYLRQGGLFF. CDR3 coding DNA: TGTGCCAGCAGATACCTACGCCAGGGCGGGCTGTTTTTT.

The chain uses TRBV7-8 and TRBJ2-2; TRBD2 aligns across 8 bases. CDR3 length: 16 residues. The germline V gene encodes CDR1 SGHVS and CDR2 FQNEAQ. Trimming cost V 1 base and J 6 bases; bases outside gene matches: 7. DNA for the CDR3: TGTGCCAGCAGCTTAGGAACGGGACTAGTCCCCGGGGAGCTGTTTTTT. Its protein product is CASSLGTGLVPGELFF.

In this sample, this clone turned up a few times. The gene calls are TRBV10-2 and TRBJ2-5; no clear D gene. This CDR3 contains 12 residues. V was clipped by 3 bases and J by 5 bases, with 7 bases between them. Germline V gene lookup returns CDR1 WSHSY and CDR2 SAAADI. The chain's CDR3 is CASSDTLETQYF. In nucleotides, the CDR3 is TGCGCCAGCAGTGATACCCTTGAGACCCAGTACTTC.

The gene calls are TRBV5-4 and TRBJ1-1; 7 nucleotides line up with TRBD1. The CDR3 has 15 amino acids. In germline, CDR1 is SGHNT, CDR2 YYREEE (reference sequence). Losses at the gene ends were 3 bases for V and 0 bases for J; bases not matched to a gene: 5. The CDR3 region has the DNA TGTGCCAGCAGCTCAGGGGGTCAAATGAACACTGAAGCTTTCTTT. It yields the protein CASSSGGQMNTEAFF.

CDR3 amino acids: CASSQGSSRDYGYTF. In DNA form, the CDR3 reads TGCGCCAGCAGCCAAGGAAGCAGTAGAGACTATGGCTACACCTTC. The chain couples TRBV4-3 to TRBJ1-2, with unresolved D. From germline, CDR1 is LGHNA and CDR2 YSLEER. Trimming removed 1 base at V and 3 bases at J, with 12 bases between. The CDR3 has 15 amino acids.

The chain recombines TRBV5-4 with TRBJ2-7, with TRBD2 matching 10 bases. In germline, CDR1 is SGHNT, CDR2 YYREEE (reference sequence). The CDR3 has 15 amino acids. V shed 7 bases, J shed 5 bases, and the junction held 12 bases outside the gene matches. The CDR3 spells CASGKRAGGADEQYF. CDR3 nucleotide sequence: TGTGCCAGCGGAAAAAGAGCGGGAGGGGCGGACGAGCAGTACTTC.

The chain employs TRBV7-9 and TRBJ1-1; D uncertain. The CDR3 totals 16 residues. Germline V lookup: CDR1 SEHNR, CDR2 FQNEAQ (reference sequence). Trimming took 4 bases from V and 4 from J, leaving 19 bases between them. As DNA, the CDR3 is TGTGCCAGCAGCTACCCGTCGGGTAAAGGTAGCACTGAAGCTTTCTTT. Its protein product is CASSYPSGKGSTEAFF. The whole variable domain, remainder taken from reference TRBV7-9 and TRBJ1-1, is DTGVSQNPRHKITKRGQNVTFRCDPISEHNRLYWYRQTLGQGPEFLTYFQNEAQLEKSRLLSDRFSAERPKGSFSTLEIQRTEQGDSAMYLCASSYPSGKGSTEAFFGQGTRLTVV.

The chain employs TRBV19 and TRBJ1-1, with 9 bases lining up with TRBD1. Germline V gene data show CDR1 as LNHDA and CDR2 as SQIVND (reference sequence). V lost 6 bases, J lost 4 bases, and 6 bases stayed unmatched. CDR3 length equals 14 residues. As DNA, the CDR3 is TGTGCCAGTAGATTACAGGGGGCGACCACTGAAGCTTTCTTT. Amino acid sequence: CASRLQGATTEAFF. Supplemented by reference TRBV19 and TRBJ1-1, the full variable domain reads DGGITQSPKYLFRKEGQNVTLSCEQNLNHDAMYWYRQDPGQGLRLIYYSQIVNDFQKGDIAEGYSVSREKKESFPLTVTSAQKNPTAFYLCASRLQGATTEAFFGQGTRLTVV.

This clone showed up just once. This chain links TRBV7-6 with TRBJ1-6; no definite D call. The CDR3 is 15 residues long. V lost 1 base, J lost 9 bases, and 13 bases lay in between. Germline V gene data show CDR1 as SGHVS and CDR2 as FNYEAQ. In DNA, the CDR3 is TGTGCCAGCAGCTTAGAAGCGGGGTTGGGTTCACCCCTCCACTTT. Its protein product is CASSLEAGLGSPLHF.

The V call is TRBV6-5, the J call TRBJ2-7; TRBD1 is a possible D gene (5 bases). CDR1 MNHEY and CDR2 SVGAGI come from the germline V gene. V dropped 0 bases and J dropped 5 bases, with 14 bases sitting between them. The CDR3 is made up of 15 amino acids. The CDR3 DNA follows: TGTGCCAGCAGTTACTCGGCGCAGGGTAGTCACGAGCAGTACTTC. As protein: CASSYSAQGSHEQYF.

This chain connects TRBV4-3 to TRBJ2-5; 9 nucleotides agree with TRBD2. V lost 0 bases and J lost 5; bases outside the gene matches: 10. Per the germline V gene, CDR1 is LGHNA and CDR2 is YSLEER. The CDR3 totals 17 residues. The CDR3 coding sequence is TGCGCCAGCAGCCAAGAGGGGAGCGGGGGGAAGGGGGAGACCCAGTACTTC. Translation: CASSQEGSGGKGETQYF.